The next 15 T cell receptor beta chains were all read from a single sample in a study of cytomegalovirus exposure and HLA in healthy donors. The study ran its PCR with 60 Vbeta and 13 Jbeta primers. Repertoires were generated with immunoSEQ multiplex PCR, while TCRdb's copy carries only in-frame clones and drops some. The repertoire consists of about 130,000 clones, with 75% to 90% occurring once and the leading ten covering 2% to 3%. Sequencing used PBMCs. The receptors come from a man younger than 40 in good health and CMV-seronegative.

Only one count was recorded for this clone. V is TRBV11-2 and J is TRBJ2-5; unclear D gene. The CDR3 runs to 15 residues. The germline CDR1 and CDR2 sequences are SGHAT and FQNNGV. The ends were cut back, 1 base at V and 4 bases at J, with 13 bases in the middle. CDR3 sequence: CASSLGYSGRETQYF. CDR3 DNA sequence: TGTGCCAGCAGCTTAGGGTACTCCGGTCGAGAGACCCAGTACTTC.

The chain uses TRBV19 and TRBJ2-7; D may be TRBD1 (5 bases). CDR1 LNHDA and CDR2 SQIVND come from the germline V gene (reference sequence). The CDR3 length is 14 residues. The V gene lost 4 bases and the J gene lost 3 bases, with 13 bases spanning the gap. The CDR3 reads CASSTRQGHYEQYF. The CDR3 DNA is TGTGCCAGTAGTACGAGGCAGGGTCACTACGAGCAGTACTTC.

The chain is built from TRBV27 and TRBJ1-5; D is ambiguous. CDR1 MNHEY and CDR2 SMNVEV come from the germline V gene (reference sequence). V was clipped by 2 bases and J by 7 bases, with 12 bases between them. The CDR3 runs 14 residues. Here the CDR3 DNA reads TGTGCCAGCAGTTTACTAGGTCTCGGGCAGCCCCAGCATTTT. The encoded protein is CASSLLGLGQPQHF.

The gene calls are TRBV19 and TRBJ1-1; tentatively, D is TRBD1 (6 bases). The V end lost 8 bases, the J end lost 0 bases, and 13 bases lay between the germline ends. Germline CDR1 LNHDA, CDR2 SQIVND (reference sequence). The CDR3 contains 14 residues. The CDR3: CASGTREMNTEAFF. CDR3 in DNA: TGTGCCAGTGGGACACGAGAAATGAACACTGAAGCTTTCTTT.

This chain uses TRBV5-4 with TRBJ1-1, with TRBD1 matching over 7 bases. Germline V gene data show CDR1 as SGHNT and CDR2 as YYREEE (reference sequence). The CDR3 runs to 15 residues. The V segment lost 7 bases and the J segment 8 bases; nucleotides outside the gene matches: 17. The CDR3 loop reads CASAGPNAGTEEAFF. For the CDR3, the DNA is TGTGCCAGCGCAGGACCCAACGCCGGGACAGAGGAAGCTTTCTTT.

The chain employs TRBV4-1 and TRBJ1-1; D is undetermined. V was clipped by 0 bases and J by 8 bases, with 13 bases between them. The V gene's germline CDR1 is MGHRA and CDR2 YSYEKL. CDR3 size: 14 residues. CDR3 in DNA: TGCGCCAGCAGCCAAGACCCGTGGGCCGACGAAGCTTTCTTT. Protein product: CASSQDPWADEAFF.

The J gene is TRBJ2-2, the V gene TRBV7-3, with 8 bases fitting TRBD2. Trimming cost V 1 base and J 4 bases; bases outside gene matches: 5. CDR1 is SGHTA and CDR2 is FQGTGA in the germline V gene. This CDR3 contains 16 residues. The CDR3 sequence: CASSLRAGVATGELFF. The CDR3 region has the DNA TGTGCCAGCAGCTTAAGAGCGGGAGTAGCCACCGGGGAGCTGTTTTTT. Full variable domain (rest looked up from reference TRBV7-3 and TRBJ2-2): GAGVSQTPSNKVTEKGKYVELRCDPISGHTALYWYRQSLGQGPEFLIYFQGTGAADDSGLPNDRFFAVRPEGSVSTLKIQRTERGDSAVYLCASSLRAGVATGELFFGEGSRLTVL.

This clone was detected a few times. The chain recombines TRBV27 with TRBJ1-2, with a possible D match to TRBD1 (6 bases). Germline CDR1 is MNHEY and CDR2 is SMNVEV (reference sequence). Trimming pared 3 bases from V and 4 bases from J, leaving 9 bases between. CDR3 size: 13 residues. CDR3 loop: CASSFRRGYGYTF. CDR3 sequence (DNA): TGTGCCAGCAGTTTCCGCAGGGGCTATGGCTACACCTTC.

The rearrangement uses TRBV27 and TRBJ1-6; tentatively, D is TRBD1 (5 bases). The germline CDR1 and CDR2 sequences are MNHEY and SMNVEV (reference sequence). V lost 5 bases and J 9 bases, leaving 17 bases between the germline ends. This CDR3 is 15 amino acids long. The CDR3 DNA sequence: TGTGCCAGCAGTCCACCCGGGCGGGGCGCTTCACCCCTCCACTTT. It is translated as CASSPPGRGASPLHF.

CDR3 sequence: CATSFTGGYSYEQYF. The CDR3 DNA reads as TGTGCCACCAGCTTCACAGGGGGTTACTCCTACGAGCAGTACTTC. The chain recombines TRBV15 with TRBJ2-7; 8 bases map to TRBD1. This CDR3 has 15 residues. Per the germline V gene, CDR1 is LNHNV and CDR2 is YYDKDF (reference sequence). V lost 5 bases to trimming and J lost 0 bases; unmatched junction nucleotides: 6.

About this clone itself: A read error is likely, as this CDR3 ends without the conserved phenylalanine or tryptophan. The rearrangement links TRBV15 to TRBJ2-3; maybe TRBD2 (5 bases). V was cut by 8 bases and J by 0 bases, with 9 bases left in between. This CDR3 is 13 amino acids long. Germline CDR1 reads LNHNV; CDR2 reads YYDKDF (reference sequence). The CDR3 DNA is TGTGCCACCTCTGGCGGGAGCACAGATACGCAGTATCTT. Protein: CATSGGSTDTQYL.

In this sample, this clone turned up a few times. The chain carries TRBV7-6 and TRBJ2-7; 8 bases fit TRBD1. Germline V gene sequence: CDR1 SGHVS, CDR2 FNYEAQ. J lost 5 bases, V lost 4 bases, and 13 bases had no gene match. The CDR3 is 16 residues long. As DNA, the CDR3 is TGTGCCAGCAGCTCCCGTCCGGACAGGGTCGGGGACGAGCAGTACTTC. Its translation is CASSSRPDRVGDEQYF.

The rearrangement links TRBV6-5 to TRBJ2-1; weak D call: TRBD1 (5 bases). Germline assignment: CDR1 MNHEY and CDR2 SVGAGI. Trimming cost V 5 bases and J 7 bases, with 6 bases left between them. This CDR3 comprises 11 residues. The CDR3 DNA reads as TGTGCCAGCAGTCACAGGAATGAGCAGTTCTTC. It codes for CASSHRNEQFF.

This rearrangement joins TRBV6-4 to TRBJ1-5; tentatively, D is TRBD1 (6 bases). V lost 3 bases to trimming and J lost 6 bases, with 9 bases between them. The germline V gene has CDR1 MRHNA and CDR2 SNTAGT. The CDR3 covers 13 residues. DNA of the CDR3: TGTGCCAGCAGTGAGGGGGCGGGTCAGCCCCAGCATTTT. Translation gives CASSEGAGQPQHF.

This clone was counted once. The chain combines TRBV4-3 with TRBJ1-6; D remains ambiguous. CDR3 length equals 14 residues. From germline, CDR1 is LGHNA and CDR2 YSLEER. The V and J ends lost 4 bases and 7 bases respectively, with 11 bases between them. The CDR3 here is CASSPTLANSPLHF. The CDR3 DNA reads TGCGCCAGCAGCCCCACCTTGGCCAATTCACCCCTCCACTTT.